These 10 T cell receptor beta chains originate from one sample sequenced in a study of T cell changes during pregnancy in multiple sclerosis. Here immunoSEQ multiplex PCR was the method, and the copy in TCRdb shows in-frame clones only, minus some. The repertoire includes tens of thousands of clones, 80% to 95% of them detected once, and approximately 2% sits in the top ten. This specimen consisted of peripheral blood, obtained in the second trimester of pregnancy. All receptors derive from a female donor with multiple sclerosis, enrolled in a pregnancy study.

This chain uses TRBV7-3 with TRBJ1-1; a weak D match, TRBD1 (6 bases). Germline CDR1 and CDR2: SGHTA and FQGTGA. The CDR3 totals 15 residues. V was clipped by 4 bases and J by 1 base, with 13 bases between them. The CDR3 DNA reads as TGTGCCAGCAGCTCCACCGGGACATCGAACACTGAAGCTTTCTTT. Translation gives CASSSTGTSNTEAFF.

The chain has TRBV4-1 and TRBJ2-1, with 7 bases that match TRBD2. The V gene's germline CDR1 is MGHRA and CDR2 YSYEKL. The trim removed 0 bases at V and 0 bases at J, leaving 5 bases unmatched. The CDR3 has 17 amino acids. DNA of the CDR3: TGCGCCAGCAGCCAAGATCCTAGCGGCAGCTCCTACAATGAGCAGTTCTTC. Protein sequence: CASSQDPSGSSYNEQFF.

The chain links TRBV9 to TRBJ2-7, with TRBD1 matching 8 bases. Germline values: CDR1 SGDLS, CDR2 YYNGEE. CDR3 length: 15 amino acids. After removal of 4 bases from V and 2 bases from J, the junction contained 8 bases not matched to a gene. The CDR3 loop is CASSLRQGPPYEQYF. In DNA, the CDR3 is TGTGCCAGCAGCCTAAGACAGGGGCCCCCCTACGAGCAGTACTTC.

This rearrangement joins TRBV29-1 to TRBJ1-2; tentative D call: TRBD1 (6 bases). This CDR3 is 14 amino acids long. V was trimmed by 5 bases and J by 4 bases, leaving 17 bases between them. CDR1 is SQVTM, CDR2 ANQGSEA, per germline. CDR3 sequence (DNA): TGCAGCGTTCACACCGGGACAACCCGCTATGGCTACACCTTC. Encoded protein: CSVHTGTTRYGYTF.

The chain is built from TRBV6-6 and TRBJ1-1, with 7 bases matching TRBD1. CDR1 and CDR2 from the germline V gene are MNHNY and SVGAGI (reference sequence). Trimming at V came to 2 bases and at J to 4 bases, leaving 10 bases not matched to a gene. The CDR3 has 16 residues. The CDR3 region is CASSYPRTGFPTEAFF. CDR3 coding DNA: TGTGCCAGCAGTTACCCTCGGACAGGTTTTCCCACTGAAGCTTTCTTT.

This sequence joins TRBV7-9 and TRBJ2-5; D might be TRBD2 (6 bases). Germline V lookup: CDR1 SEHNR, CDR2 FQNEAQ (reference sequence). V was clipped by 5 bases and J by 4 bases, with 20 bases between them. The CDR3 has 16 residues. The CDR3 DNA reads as TGTGCCAGCAGCCCGCGGGACTCCCTGATGGGAGAGACCCAGTACTTC. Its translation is CASSPRDSLMGETQYF.

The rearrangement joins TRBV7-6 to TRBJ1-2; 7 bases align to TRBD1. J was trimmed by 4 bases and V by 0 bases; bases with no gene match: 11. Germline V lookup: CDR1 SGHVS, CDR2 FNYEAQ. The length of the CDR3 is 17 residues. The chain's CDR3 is CASSLAEGADKTYGYTF. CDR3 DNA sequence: TGTGCCAGCAGCTTAGCGGAGGGGGCCGACAAGACCTATGGCTACACCTTC.

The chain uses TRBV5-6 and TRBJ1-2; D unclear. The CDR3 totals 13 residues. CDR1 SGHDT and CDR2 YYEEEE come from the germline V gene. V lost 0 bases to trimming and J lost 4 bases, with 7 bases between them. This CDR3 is CASSLAASYGYTF. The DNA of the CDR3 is TGTGCCAGCAGCTTGGCAGCGAGCTATGGCTACACCTTC. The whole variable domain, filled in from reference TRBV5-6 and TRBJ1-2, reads DAGVTQSPTHLIKTRGQQVTLRCSPKSGHDTVSWYQQALGQGPQFIFQYYEEEERQRGNFPDRFSGHQFPNYSSELNVNALLLGDSALYLCASSLAASYGYTFGSGTRLTVV.

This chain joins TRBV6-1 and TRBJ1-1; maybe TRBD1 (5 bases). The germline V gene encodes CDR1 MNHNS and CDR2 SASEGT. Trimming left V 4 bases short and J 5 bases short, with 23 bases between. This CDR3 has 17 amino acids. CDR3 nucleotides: TGTGCCAGCAGTGCAACATTGGGGGAGGGCCGTAAGACTGAAGCTTTCTTT. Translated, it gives CASSATLGEGRKTEAFF.

As DNA, the CDR3 is TGCAGCGTTGTGTGGAGGGGAACTGAAGCTTTCTTT. This codes for CSVVWRGTEAFF. J is TRBJ1-1 and V is TRBV29-1; tentative D call: TRBD1 (5 bases). The CDR3 spans 12 residues. CDR1 and CDR2 (germline): SQVTM, ANQGSEA. The ends were cut back, 4 bases at V and 5 bases at J, with 11 bases in the middle.